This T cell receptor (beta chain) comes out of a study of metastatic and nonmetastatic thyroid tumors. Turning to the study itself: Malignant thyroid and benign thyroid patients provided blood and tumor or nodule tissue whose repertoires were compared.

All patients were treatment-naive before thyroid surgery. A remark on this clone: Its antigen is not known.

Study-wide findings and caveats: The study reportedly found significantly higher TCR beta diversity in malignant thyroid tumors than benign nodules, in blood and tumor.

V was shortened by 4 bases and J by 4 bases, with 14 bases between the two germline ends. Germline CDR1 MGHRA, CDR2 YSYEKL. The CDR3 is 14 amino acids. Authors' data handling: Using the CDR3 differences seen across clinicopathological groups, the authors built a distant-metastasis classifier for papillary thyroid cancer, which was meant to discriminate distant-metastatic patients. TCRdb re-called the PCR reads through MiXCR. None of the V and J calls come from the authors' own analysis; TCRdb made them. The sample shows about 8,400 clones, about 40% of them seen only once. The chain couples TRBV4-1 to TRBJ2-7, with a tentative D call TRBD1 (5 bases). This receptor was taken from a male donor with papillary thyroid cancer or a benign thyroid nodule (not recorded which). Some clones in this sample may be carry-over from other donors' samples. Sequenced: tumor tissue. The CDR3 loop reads CASSPVQGPYEQYF. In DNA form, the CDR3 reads TGCGCCAGCAGCCCCGTGCAGGGTCCGTACGAGCAGTACTTC.